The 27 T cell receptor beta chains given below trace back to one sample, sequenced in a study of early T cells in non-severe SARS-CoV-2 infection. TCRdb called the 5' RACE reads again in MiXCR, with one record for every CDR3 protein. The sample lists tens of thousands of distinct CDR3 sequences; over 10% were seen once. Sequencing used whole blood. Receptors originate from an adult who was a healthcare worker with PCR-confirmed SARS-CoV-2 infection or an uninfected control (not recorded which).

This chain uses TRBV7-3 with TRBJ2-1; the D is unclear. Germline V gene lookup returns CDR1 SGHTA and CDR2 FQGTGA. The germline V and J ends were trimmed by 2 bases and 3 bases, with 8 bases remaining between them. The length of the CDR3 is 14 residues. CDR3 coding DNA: TGTGCCAGCAGCTTATTTGCCCACTACAATGAGCAGTTCTTC. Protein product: CASSLFAHYNEQFF.

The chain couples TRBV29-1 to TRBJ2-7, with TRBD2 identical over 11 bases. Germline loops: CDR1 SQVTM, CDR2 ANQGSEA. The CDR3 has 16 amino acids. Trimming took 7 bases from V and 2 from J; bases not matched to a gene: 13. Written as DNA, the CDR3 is TGCAGCGCTATCCAACCTAGCGGGAGGTCGGCCTACGAGCAGTACTTC. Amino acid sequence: CSAIQPSGRSAYEQYF.

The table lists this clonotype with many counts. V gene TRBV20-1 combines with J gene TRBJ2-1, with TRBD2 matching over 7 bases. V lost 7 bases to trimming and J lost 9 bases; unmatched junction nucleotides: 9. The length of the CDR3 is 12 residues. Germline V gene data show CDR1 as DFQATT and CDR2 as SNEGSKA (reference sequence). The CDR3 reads CSVFGGSGEQFF. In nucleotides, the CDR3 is TGCAGTGTATTTGGCGGGAGCGGTGAGCAGTTCTTC.

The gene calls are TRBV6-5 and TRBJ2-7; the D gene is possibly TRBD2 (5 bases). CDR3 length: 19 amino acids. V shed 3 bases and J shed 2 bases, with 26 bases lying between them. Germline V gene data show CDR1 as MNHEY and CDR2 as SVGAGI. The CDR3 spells CASSYSRPWGAQKTYEQYF. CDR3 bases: TGTGCCAGCAGTTATTCGAGGCCCTGGGGAGCCCAAAAGACCTACGAGCAGTACTTC.

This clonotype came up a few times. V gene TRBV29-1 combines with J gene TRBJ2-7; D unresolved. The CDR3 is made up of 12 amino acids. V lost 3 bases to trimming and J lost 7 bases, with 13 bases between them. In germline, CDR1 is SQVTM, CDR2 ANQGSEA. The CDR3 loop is CSVEVWRKEQYF. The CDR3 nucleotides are TGCAGCGTTGAGGTGTGGCGCAAGGAGCAGTACTTC.

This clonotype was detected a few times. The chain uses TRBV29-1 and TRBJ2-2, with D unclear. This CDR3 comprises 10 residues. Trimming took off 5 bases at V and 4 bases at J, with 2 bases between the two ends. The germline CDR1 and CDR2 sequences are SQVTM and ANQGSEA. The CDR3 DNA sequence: TGCAGCGTTTTCACCGGGGAGCTGTTTTTT. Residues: CSVFTGELFF.

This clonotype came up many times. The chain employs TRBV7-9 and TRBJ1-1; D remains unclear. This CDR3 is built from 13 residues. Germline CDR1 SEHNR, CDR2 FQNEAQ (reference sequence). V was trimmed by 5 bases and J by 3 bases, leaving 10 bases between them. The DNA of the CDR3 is TGTGCCAGCAGCGCGTCCCGGGACACTGAAGCTTTCTTT. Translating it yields CASSASRDTEAFF.

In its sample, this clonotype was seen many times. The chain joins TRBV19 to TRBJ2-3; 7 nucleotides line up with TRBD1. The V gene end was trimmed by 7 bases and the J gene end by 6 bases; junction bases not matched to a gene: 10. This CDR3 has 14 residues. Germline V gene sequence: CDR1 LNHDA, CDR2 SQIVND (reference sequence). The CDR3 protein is CASNPTGSSDTQYF. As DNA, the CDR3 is TGTGCCAGTAACCCGACAGGGTCATCGGATACGCAGTATTTT.

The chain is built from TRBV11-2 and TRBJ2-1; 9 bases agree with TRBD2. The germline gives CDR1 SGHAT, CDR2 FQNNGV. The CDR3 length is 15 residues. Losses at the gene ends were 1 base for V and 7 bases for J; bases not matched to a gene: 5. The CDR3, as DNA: TGTGCCAGCAGCTTAGGGCGGGGGGGCCCGAATGAGCAGTTCTTC. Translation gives CASSLGRGGPNEQFF.

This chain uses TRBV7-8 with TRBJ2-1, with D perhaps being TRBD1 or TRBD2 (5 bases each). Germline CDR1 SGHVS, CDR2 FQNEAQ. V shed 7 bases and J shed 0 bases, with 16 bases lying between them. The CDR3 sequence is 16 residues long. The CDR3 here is CASTPGGDSSYNEQFF. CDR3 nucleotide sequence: TGTGCCAGCACCCCCGGAGGAGACAGCTCCTACAATGAGCAGTTCTTC. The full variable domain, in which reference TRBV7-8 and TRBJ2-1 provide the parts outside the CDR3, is GAGVSQSPRYKVAKRGQDVALRCDPISGHVSLFWYQQALGQGPEFLTYFQNEAQLDKSGLPSDRFFAERPEGSVSTLKIQRTQQEDSAVYLCASTPGGDSSYNEQFFGPGTRLTVL.

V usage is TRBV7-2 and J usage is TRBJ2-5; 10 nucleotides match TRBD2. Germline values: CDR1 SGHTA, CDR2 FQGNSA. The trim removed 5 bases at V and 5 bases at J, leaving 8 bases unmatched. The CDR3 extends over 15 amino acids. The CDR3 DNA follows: TGTGCCAGCAGCCCTAGCGGGGGCCCCTCGGAGACCCAGTACTTC. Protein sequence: CASSPSGGPSETQYF.

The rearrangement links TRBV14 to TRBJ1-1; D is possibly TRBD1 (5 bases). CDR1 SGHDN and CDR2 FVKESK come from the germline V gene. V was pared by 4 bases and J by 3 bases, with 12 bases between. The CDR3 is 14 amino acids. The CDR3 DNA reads TGTGCCAGCAGCCGTAGAGGGGCTCACACTGAAGCTTTCTTT. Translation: CASSRRGAHTEAFF. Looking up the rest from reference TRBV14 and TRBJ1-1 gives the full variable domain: EAGVTQFPSHSVIEKGQTVTLRCDPISGHDNLYWYRRVMGKEIKFLLHFVKESKQDESGMPNNRFLAERTGGTYSTLKVQPAELEDSGVYFCASSRRGAHTEAFFGQGTRLTVV.

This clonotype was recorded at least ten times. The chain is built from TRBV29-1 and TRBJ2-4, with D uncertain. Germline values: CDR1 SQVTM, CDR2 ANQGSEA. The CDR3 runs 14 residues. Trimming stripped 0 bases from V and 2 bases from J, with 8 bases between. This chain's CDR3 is CSVEDQGSKNIQYF. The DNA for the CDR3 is TGCAGCGTTGAAGATCAAGGCTCCAAAAACATTCAGTACTTC.

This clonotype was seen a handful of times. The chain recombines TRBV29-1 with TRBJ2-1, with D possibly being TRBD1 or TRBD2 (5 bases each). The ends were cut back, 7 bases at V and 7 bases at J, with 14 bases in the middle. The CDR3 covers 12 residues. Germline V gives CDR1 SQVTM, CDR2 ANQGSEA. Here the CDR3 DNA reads TGCAGCGCCCGGGACGGAAGGAATGAGCAGTTCTTC. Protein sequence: CSARDGRNEQFF.

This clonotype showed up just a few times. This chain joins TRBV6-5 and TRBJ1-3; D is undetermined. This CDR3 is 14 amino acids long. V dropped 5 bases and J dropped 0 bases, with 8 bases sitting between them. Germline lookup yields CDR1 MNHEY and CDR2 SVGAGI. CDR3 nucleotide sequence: TGTGCCAGCAGTCAGTCACTCTCTGGAAACACCATATATTTT. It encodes CASSQSLSGNTIYF.

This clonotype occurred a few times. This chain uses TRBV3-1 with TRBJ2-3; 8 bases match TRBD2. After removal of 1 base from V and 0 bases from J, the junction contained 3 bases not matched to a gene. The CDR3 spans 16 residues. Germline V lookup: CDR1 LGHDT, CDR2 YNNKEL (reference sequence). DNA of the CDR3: TGTGCCAGCAGCCAAGCCTCTAGCGGGAGCACAGATACGCAGTATTTT. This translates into CASSQASSGSTDTQYF.

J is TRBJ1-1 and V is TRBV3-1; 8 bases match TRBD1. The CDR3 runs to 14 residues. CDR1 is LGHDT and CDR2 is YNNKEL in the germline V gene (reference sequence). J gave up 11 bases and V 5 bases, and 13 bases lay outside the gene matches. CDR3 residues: CASSEGSGQGSAFF. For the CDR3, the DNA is TGTGCCAGCAGCGAGGGCTCCGGACAGGGTTCGGCTTTCTTT.

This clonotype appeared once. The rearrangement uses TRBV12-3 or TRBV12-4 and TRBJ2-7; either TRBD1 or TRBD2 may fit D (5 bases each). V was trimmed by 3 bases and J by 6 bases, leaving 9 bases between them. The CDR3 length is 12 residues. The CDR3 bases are TGTGCCAGCAGTTTCGGGACGTCCGAGCAGTACTTC. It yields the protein CASSFGTSEQYF.

CDR3 DNA sequence: TGTGCCTGGAGCGCTCGGAAGCTTGGAACCCAGTACTTC. Translating gives CAWSARKLGTQYF. This chain uses TRBV30 with TRBJ2-5; D is unresolved. The V end was cut by 3 bases, the J end by 8 bases, with 16 bases between. The CDR3 has 13 amino acids. CDR1 and CDR2 from the germline V gene are GTSNPN and SVGIG (reference sequence).

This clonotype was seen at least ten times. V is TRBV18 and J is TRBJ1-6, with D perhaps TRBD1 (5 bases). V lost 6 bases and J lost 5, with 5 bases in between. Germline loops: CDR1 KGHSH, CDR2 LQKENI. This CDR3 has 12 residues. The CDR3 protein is CASSRDNSPLHF. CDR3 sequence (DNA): TGTGCCAGCTCCAGGGATAATTCACCCCTCCACTTT.

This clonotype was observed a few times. In DNA form, the CDR3 reads TGTGCCAGCAGTTTGACCACTAGCGGGAGCTACGAGCAGTACTTC. This encodes CASSLTTSGSYEQYF. The rearrangement links TRBV28 to TRBJ2-7; 11 bases are shared with TRBD2. CDR1 and CDR2 (germline): MDHEN, SYDVKM. Trimming took 3 bases from V and 3 from J; bases not matched to a gene: 4. CDR3 length equals 15 residues.

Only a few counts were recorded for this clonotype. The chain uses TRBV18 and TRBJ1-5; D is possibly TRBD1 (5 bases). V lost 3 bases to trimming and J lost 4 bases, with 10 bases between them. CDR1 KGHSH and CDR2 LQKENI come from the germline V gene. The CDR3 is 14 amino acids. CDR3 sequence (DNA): TGTGCCAGCTCACCGGGACCGACGAATCAGCCCCAGCATTTT. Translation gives CASSPGPTNQPQHF.

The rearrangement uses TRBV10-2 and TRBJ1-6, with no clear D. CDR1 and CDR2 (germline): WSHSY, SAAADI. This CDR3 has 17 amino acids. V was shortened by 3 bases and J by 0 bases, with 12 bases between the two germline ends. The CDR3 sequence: CASSDLLGSSYNSPLHF. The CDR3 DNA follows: TGCGCCAGCAGTGACTTACTCGGGAGCTCCTATAATTCACCCCTCCACTTT.

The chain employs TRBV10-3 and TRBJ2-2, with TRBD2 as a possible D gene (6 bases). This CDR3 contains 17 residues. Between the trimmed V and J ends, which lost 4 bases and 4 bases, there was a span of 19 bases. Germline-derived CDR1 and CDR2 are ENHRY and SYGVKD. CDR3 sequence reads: CAISAGLPPSLTGELFF. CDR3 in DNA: TGTGCCATCAGTGCGGGACTCCCCCCCTCGCTCACCGGGGAGCTGTTTTTT.

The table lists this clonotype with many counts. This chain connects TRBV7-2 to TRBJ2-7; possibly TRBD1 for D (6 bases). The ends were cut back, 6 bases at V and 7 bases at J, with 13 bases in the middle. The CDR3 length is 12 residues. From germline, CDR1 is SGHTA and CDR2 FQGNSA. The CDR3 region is CASSTGLGEQYF. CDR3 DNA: TGTGCCAGCAGTACAGGGTTGGGTGAGCAGTACTTC.

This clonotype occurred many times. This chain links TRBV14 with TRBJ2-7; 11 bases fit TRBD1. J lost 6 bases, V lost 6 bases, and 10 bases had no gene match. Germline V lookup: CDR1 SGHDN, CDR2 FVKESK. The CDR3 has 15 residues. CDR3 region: CASSHYRTGGAEQYF. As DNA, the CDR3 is TGTGCCAGCAGTCACTACCGGACAGGGGGCGCCGAGCAGTACTTC. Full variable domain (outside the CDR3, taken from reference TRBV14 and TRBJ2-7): EAGVTQFPSHSVIEKGQTVTLRCDPISGHDNLYWYRRVMGKEIKFLLHFVKESKQDESGMPNNRFLAERTGGTYSTLKVQPAELEDSGVYFCASSHYRTGGAEQYFGPGTRLTVT.

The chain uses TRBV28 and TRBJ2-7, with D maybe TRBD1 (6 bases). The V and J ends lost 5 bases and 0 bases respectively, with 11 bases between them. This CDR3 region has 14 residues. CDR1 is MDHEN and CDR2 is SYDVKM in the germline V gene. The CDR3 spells CASSETGLSYEQYF. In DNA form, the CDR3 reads TGTGCCAGCAGTGAAACAGGGCTCTCCTACGAGCAGTACTTC.